The 8 T cell receptor beta chains in this list originate from one sample, sequenced in a study of blood T cell repertoires in COVID-19. Data came from immunoSEQ multiplex PCR; TCRdb stores just in-frame clones and leaves some out. The sample holds roughly 200,000 clones; approximately 80% are singletons and the top ten take about 7%. Sequenced sample: peripheral blood. The receptor source for this set is a woman aged 40 to 49 with COVID-19, enrolled during active disease.

The chain carries TRBV11-2 and TRBJ2-1, with TRBD2 identical over 10 bases. The ends lost 0 bases at V and 7 bases at J; junction bases unmatched: 15. CDR1 is SGHAT, CDR2 FQNNGV, per germline. This CDR3 spans 19 amino acids. CDR3 amino acids: CASSLDALSGRAMGNEQFF. The DNA for the CDR3 is TGTGCCAGCAGCTTAGACGCGCTCAGCGGGAGGGCCATGGGAAATGAGCAGTTCTTC.

This chain connects TRBV5-1 to TRBJ1-1, with no clear D. CDR1 SGHRS and CDR2 YFSETQ come from the germline V gene. The CDR3 length is 12 residues. Trimming took off 4 bases at V and 6 bases at J, with 10 bases between the two ends. CDR3 residues: CASSPEVPEAFF. The DNA for the CDR3 is TGCGCCAGCAGCCCGGAGGTCCCTGAAGCTTTCTTT.

This chain connects TRBV11-1 to TRBJ2-7, with TRBD2 identical over 7 bases. CDR1 is SGHAT and CDR2 is FQDESV in the germline V gene (reference sequence). J was trimmed by 0 bases and V by 4 bases; bases with no gene match: 9. CDR3 length: 16 amino acids. The CDR3 DNA reads TGTGCCAGCAGCTCCCGCGGGAGCTTTAGCTCCTACGAGCAGTACTTC. Its protein product is CASSSRGSFSSYEQYF.

This chain joins TRBV18 and TRBJ2-1, with a weak D call TRBD2 (5 bases). Trimming removed 4 bases at V and 0 bases at J, with 13 bases between. This CDR3 is 16 amino acids long. From germline, CDR1 is KGHSH and CDR2 LQKENI. The CDR3 DNA sequence: TGTGCCAGCTCACTATACTCAGCGGCCTCCTACAATGAGCAGTTCTTC. Amino acids: CASSLYSAASYNEQFF.

The chain carries TRBV19 and TRBJ2-1, with 9 bases lining up with TRBD1. Trimming at V came to 6 bases and at J to 6 bases, leaving 15 bases not matched to a gene. CDR3 size: 17 residues. Germline V CDR1 and CDR2: LNHDA, SQIVND (reference sequence). The CDR3 sequence: CASRQYRGHPGGNEQFF. The CDR3 DNA follows: TGTGCCAGTAGACAGTACAGGGGGCACCCAGGTGGCAATGAGCAGTTCTTC.

Turning to this clone: A read error likely explains this, since a far larger clone differs by one base. The chain links TRBV12-3 or TRBV12-4 to TRBJ1-5; D is uncertain. V lost 2 bases to trimming and J lost 2 bases, with 4 bases between them. The CDR3 loop spans 13 amino acids. For the CDR3, the DNA is TGTGCCAGCAGTTTACAGGGCAATCAGCCCCAGCATTTT. Its translation: CASSLQGNQPQHF.

The genes are TRBV25-1 and TRBJ1-2, with 8 bases that match TRBD1. CDR1 and CDR2 from the germline V gene are MGHDK and SYGVNS. V lost 4 bases and J lost 6; bases outside the gene matches: 7. This CDR3 region has 14 residues. CDR3 bases: TGTGCCAGCAGTGCACGGGACAGGCTTCATGGCTACACCTTC. This encodes CASSARDRLHGYTF.

This clone was counted only a few times. This chain uses TRBV19 with TRBJ2-1; D ambiguous. There are 15 residues in the CDR3. V was shortened by 7 bases and J by 2 bases, with 15 bases between the two germline ends. From germline, CDR1 is LNHDA and CDR2 SQIVND (reference sequence). CDR3 sequence reads: CASKSLVPTYNEQFF. DNA for the CDR3: TGTGCCAGTAAGAGCCTAGTTCCGACCTACAATGAGCAGTTCTTC.